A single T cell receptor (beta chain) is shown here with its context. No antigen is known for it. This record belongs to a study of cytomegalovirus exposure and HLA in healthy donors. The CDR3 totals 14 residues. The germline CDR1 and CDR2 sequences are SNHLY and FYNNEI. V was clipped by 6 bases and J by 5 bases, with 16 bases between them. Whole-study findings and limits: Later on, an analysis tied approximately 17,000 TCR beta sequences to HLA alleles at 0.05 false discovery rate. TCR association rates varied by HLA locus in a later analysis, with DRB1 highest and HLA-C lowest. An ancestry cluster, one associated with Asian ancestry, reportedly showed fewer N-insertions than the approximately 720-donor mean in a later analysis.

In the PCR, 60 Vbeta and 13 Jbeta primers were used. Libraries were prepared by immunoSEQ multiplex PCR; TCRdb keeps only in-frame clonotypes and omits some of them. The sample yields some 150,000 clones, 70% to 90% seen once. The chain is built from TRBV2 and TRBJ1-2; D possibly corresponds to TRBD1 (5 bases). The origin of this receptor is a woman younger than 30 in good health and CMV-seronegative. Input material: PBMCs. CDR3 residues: CASSPEAGGYGYTF. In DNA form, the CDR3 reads TGTGCCAGCAGCCCAGAGGCGGGGGGGTATGGCTACACCTTC. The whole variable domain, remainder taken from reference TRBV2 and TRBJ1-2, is EPEVTQTPSHQVTQMGQEVILRCVPISNHLYFYWYRQILGQKVEFLVSFYNNEISEKSEIFDDQFSVERPDGSNFTLKIRSTKLEDSAMYFCASSPEAGGYGYTFGSGTRLTVV.